One T cell receptor (beta chain) is described in this entry. This sample is part of a study of blood T cell repertoires in COVID-19. Clones were sequenced by immunoSEQ multiplex PCR, and TCRdb holds only the in-frame ones, with some missing. This sample yields about 42,000 clones, of which roughly 90% are seen a single time; around 19% belongs to the top ten. This CDR3 spans 16 amino acids. Germline V gene lookup returns CDR1 SEHNR and CDR2 FQNEAQ (reference sequence). The J segment lost 1 base and the V segment lost 5 bases, leaving 7 bases of the junction unmatched. The chain has TRBV7-9 and TRBJ2-7; 11 nucleotides match TRBD1. The TCR was taken from a man between 65 and 80 years old with active COVID-19. The source material was peripheral blood. CDR3 coding DNA: TGTGCCAGCAGCCTTGGACAGGGGGCTGGATCCTACGAGCAGTACTTC. Its protein is CASSLGQGAGSYEQYF.